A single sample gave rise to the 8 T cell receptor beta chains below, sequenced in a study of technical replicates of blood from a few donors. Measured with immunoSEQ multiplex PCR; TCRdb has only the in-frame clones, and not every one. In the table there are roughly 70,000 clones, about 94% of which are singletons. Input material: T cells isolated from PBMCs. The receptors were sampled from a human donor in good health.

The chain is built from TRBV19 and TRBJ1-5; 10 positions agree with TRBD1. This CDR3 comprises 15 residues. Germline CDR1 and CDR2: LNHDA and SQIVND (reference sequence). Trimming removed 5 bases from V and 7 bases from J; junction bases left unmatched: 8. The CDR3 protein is CASSPRQGAGQPQHF. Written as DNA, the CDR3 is TGTGCCAGTAGTCCCCGACAGGGGGCCGGACAGCCCCAGCATTTT.

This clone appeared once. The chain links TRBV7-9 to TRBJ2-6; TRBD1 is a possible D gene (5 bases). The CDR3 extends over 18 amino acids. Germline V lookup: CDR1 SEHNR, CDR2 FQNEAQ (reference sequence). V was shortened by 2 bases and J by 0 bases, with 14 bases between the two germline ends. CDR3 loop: CASSLRQLASSGANVLTF. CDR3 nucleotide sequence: TGTGCCAGCAGCTTACGACAGCTCGCGAGCTCTGGGGCCAACGTCCTGACTTTC.

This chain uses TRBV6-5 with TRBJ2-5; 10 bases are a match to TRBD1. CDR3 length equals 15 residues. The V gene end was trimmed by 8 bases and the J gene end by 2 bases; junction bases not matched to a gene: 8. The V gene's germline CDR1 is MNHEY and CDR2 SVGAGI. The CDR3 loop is CASLPGTGAQETQYF. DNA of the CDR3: TGTGCCAGCCTTCCCGGGACAGGGGCACAAGAGACCCAGTACTTC.

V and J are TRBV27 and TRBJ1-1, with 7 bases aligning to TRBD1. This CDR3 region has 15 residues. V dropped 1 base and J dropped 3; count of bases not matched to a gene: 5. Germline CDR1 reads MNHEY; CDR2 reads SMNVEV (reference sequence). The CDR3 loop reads CASSLFATGYTEAFF. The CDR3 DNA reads TGTGCCAGCAGTTTATTTGCGACAGGGTACACTGAAGCTTTCTTT.

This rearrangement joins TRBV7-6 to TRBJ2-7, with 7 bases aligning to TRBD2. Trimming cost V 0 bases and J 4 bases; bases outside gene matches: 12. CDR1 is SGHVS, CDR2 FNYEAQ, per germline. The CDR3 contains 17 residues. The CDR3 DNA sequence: TGTGCCAGCAGCTTAGCGAACAGCGCGGGAGAAAGGTACGAGCAGTACTTC. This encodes CASSLANSAGERYEQYF.

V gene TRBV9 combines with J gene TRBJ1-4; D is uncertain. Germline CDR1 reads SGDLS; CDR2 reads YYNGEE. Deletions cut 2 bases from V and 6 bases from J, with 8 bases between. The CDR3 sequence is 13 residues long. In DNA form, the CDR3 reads TGTGCCAGCAGCGTCTCCTTAGATGAAAAACTGTTTTTT. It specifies CASSVSLDEKLFF.

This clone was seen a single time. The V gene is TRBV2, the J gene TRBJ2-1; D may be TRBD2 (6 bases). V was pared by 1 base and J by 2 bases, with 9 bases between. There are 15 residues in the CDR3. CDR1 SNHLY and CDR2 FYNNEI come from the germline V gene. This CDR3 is CASSEEAGPYNEQFF. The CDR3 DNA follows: TGTGCCAGCAGTGAAGAGGCGGGACCCTACAATGAGCAGTTCTTC.

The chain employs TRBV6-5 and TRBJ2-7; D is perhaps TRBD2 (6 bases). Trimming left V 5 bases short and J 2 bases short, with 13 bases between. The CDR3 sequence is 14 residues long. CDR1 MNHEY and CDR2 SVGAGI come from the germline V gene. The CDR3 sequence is CASSTRGYTYEQYF. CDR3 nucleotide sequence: TGTGCCAGCAGTACTCGGGGGTACACCTACGAGCAGTACTTC.